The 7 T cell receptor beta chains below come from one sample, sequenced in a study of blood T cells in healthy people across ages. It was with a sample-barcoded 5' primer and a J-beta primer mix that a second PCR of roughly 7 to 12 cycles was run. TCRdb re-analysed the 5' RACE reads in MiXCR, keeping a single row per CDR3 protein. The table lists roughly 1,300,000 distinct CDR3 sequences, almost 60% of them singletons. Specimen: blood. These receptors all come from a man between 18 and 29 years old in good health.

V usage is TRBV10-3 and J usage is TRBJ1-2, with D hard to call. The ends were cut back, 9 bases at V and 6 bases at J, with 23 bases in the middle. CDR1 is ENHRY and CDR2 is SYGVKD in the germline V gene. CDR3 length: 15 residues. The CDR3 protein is CAINRQLGNKNGYTF. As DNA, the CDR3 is TGTGCCATTAACCGGCAATTGGGAAATAAGAATGGCTACACCTTC.

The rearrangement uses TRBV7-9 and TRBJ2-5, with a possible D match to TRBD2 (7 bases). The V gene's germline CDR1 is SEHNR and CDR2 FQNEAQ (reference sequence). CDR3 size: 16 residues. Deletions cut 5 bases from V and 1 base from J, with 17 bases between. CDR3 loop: CASSQGTNVLQETQYF. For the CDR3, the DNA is TGTGCCAGCAGCCAGGGGACTAACGTCCTCCAAGAGACCCAGTACTTC.

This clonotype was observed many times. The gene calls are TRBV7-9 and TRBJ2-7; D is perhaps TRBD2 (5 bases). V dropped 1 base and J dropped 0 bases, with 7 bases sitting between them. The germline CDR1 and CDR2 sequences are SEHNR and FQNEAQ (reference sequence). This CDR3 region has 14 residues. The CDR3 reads CASSLVGLSYEQYF. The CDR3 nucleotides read TGTGCCAGCAGCTTAGTCGGACTCTCCTACGAGCAGTACTTC. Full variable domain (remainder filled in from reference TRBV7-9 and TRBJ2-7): DTGVSQNPRHKITKRGQNVTFRCDPISEHNRLYWYRQTLGQGPEFLTYFQNEAQLEKSRLLSDRFSAERPKGSFSTLEIQRTEQGDSAMYLCASSLVGLSYEQYFGPGTRLTVT.

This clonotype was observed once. The CDR3 sequence is CASSQDDSAMGSYGYTF. The CDR3, as DNA: TGCGCCAGCAGCCAAGATGATTCAGCGATGGGTTCCTATGGCTACACCTTC. The chain employs TRBV4-1 and TRBJ1-2; D gene unclear. Trimming cost V 0 bases and J 4 bases, with 18 bases left between them. The CDR3 covers 17 residues. Looked up from germline, CDR1 is MGHRA and CDR2 is YSYEKL.

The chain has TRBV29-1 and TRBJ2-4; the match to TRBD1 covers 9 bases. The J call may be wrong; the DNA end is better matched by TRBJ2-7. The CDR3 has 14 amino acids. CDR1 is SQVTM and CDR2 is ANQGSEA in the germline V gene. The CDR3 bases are TGCAGCGTTTTAGGGGGGGACAGGGTGAACGAGCAGTACTTC. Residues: CSVLGGDRVNEQYF.

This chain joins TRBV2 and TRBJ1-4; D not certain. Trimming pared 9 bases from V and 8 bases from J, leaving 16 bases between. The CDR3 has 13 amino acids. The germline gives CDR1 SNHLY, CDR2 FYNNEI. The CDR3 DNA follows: TGTGCCAGGCTCGATGAGACGGGGGAAAAACTGTTTTTT. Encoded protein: CARLDETGEKLFF. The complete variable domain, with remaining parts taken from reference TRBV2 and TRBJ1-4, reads EPEVTQTPSHQVTQMGQEVILRCVPISNHLYFYWYRQILGQKVEFLVSFYNNEISEKSEIFDDQFSVERPDGSNFTLKIRSTKLEDSAMYFCARLDETGEKLFFGSGTQLSVL.

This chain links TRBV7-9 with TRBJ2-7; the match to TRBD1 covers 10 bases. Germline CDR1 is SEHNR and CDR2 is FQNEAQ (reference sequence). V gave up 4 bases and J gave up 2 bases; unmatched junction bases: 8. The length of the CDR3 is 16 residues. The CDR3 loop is CASSYSPGQGPYEQYF. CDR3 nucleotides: TGTGCCAGCAGCTATAGCCCGGGACAGGGGCCCTACGAGCAGTACTTC.